This TCR beta chain was recovered during a study of somatic mutations in cytotoxic T cells in rheumatoid arthritis. A remark on this clone: Its specificity is not known.

In the authors' workflow: Of patient CD8+ clones exceeding 1%, few matched published virus-specific TCRB sequences. TCRdb's copy holds only in-frame clones and misses some; the assay was immunoSEQ multiplex PCR. V, J and clone size reflect that table, while D and trimming were determined from the DNA. The sample yields over 15,000 clones, approximately 71% seen once. Germline V CDR1 and CDR2: LNHDA, SQIVND (reference sequence). The ends lost 3 bases at V and 6 bases at J; junction bases unmatched: 22. The CDR3 runs 20 residues. Regarding the study as a whole: The top CD8+ clone topped 20% of CD8+ cells in about an eighth of the roughly 65 patients.

V gene TRBV19 combines with J gene TRBJ2-2, with 7 bases fitting TRBD1. The receptor's source is an adult with rheumatoid arthritis. Sequenced sample: CD8+ T cells sorted from blood. CDR3 coding DNA: TGTGCCAGTAGTATGGGGGACGGGGTTCCGGGACAGCGCCGTCCCGGGGAGCTGTTTTTT. This translates into CASSMGDGVPGQRRPGELFF.